These 21 T cell receptor beta chains were all obtained from the same sample, sequenced in a study of cytomegalovirus exposure and HLA in healthy donors (dated by TCRdb to 2017 to 2019). Libraries were made using the immunoSEQ multiplex PCR assay. For the multiplex PCR, a mixture combining 60 forward primers for TCR Vbeta segments and 13 reverse primers for TCR Jbeta segments was used. TCRdb retrieved this table from immuneACCESS and kept in-frame rearrangements only. Not all clones are present; in checked studies, unresolved V genes account for under half, and no reason is known for the remainder. The sample includes roughly 150,000 clones, with approximately 70% observed a single time. The ten most abundant clones make up approximately 2% of the sample. The sequencing input was PBMCs. The receptor set was obtained from a woman aged 55 to 70 in good health and CMV-seropositive.

V usage is TRBV19 and J usage is TRBJ1-2; 7 bases are a match to TRBD1. The CDR3 spans 14 residues. Germline V gene data show CDR1 as LNHDA and CDR2 as SQIVND (reference sequence). Unmatched junction bases numbered 6, after V lost 6 bases and J lost 2 bases. CDR3 sequence (DNA): TGTGCCAGTAGGCGACAGGGACGGAACTATGGCTACACCTTC. Protein: CASRRQGRNYGYTF.

As DNA, the CDR3 is TGTGCCAGCAGTGTACAGGGGGAGCAGTTCTTC. Translation: CASSVQGEQFF. The chain has TRBV6-5 and TRBJ2-1; TRBD1 matches 7 bases. Germline values: CDR1 MNHEY, CDR2 SVGAGI. CDR3 length: 11 amino acids. V lost 5 bases to trimming and J lost 10 bases; unmatched junction nucleotides: 2.

Comments on this clone: At one boundary the junction diverges from the germline segment, which might be a read error. The CDR3 bases are TGTGCCAGCACCCAAGAAGGGGTGACTAGCGGGAAGACTTCTAGCACAGATACGCAGTATTTT. Amino acid sequence: CASTQEGVTSGKTSSTDTQYF. V is TRBV4-2 and J is TRBJ2-3, with TRBD2 identical over 11 bases. Germline V lookup: CDR1 LGHNA, CDR2 YNFKEQ. This CDR3 comprises 21 residues.

The rearrangement joins TRBV7-9 to TRBJ2-1; D might be TRBD2 (7 bases). This CDR3 spans 15 amino acids. Trimming removed 5 bases at V and 4 bases at J, with 15 bases between. The germline CDR1 and CDR2 sequences are SEHNR and FQNEAQ (reference sequence). The CDR3 loop is CASSRGRERYNEQFF. CDR3 DNA: TGTGCCAGCAGCCGGGGGCGGGAGAGGTACAATGAGCAGTTCTTC.

The chain uses TRBV5-6 and TRBJ1-1; TRBD1 matches 8 bases. V was clipped by 3 bases and J by 4 bases; unmatched bases: 8. CDR1 and CDR2 from the germline V gene are SGHDT and YYEEEE. This CDR3 comprises 15 residues. The CDR3 spells CASSYRDRLTTEAFF. The CDR3 nucleotides read TGTGCCAGCAGCTACCGGGACAGGTTAACCACTGAAGCTTTCTTT.

This clone occurred a few times. The chain recombines TRBV28 with TRBJ1-1, with D perhaps TRBD1 (6 bases). The CDR3 contains 15 residues. Per the germline V gene, CDR1 is MDHEN and CDR2 is SYDVKM. Trimming removed 9 bases at V and 1 base at J, with 18 bases between. This CDR3 is CARARRTAPNTEAFF. CDR3 sequence (DNA): TGTGCCAGGGCGCGGAGGACAGCCCCGAACACTGAAGCTTTCTTT.

The rearrangement links TRBV5-1 to TRBJ2-1; D unclear. CDR1 and CDR2 (germline): SGHRS, YFSETQ. V was trimmed by 1 base and J by 6 bases, leaving 11 bases between them. This CDR3 is built from 14 residues. The CDR3 DNA sequence: TGCGCCAGCAGCTTGAGATCCCCGAGCAATGAGCAGTTCTTC. Translated: CASSLRSPSNEQFF.

This sequence joins TRBV6-5 and TRBJ2-1; 8 bases line up with TRBD1. The V gene's germline CDR1 is MNHEY and CDR2 SVGAGI. The length of the CDR3 is 15 residues. Trimming at V came to 5 bases and at J to 4 bases, leaving 7 bases not matched to a gene. The CDR3 is CASSRSGTGYNEQFF. CDR3 coding DNA: TGTGCCAGCAGTCGATCCGGGACAGGATACAATGAGCAGTTCTTC.

This clone was counted between two and nine times. The chain's CDR3 is CASSPLGQPQHF. The CDR3 nucleotides are TGTGCCAGCAGTCCTCTCGGTCAGCCCCAGCATTTT. The V gene is TRBV27, the J gene TRBJ1-5, with no clear D. V was shortened by 5 bases and J by 6 bases, with 8 bases between the two germline ends. The germline gives CDR1 MNHEY, CDR2 SMNVEV (reference sequence). CDR3 length: 12 residues.

The CDR3, as DNA: TGTGCCACCGTGGACAGGACGAACACTGAAGCTTTCTTT. Translating it yields CATVDRTNTEAFF. The gene calls are TRBV2 and TRBJ1-1, with 7 bases fitting TRBD1. Germline assignment: CDR1 SNHLY and CDR2 FYNNEI. The CDR3 is made up of 13 amino acids. V gave up 10 bases and J gave up 1 base; unmatched junction bases: 6.

This chain's CDR3 is CASSYRDFGFNEKLFF. CDR3 nucleotide sequence: TGTGCCAGCAGCTACCGGGACTTTGGGTTTAATGAAAAACTGTTTTTT. The chain carries TRBV7-8 and TRBJ1-4; weak D call: TRBD1 (5 bases). The germline V gene has CDR1 SGHVS and CDR2 FQNEAQ. V gave up 4 bases and J gave up 4 bases, with 16 bases separating them. The CDR3 has 16 residues.

This clone showed up just a few times. The V and J genes are TRBV7-3 and TRBJ2-1; possible D gene TRBD2, 7 bases. Between the trimmed V and J ends, which lost 3 bases and 7 bases, there was a span of 13 bases. In germline, CDR1 is SGHTA, CDR2 FQGTGA. The CDR3 runs 14 residues. The DNA for the CDR3 is TGTGCCAGCAGCTTGGGGGGGGCGCCGAATGAGCAGTTCTTC. This translates into CASSLGGAPNEQFF.

The chain combines TRBV28 with TRBJ2-7, with D possibly TRBD2 on 5 matching bases. Per the germline V gene, CDR1 is MDHEN and CDR2 is SYDVKM. Trimming took 1 base from V and 1 from J, leaving 11 bases between them. The CDR3 consists of 15 residues. CDR3 in amino acids: CASSLSSSGSYEQYF. In nucleotides, the CDR3 is TGTGCCAGCAGTTTATCGTCCAGCGGTTCCTACGAGCAGTACTTC.

J is TRBJ1-5 and V is TRBV5-3; TRBD1 is a possible D gene (5 bases). TRBV5-3 is designated an ORF whose function remains uncertain. The germline V and J ends were trimmed by 5 bases and 8 bases, with 20 bases remaining between them. This CDR3 is built from 15 residues. The CDR3 region is CARSSHRTGGEPQHF. The CDR3, as DNA: TGTGCCAGAAGTTCCCATCGGACGGGAGGGGAGCCCCAGCATTTT.

The rearrangement uses TRBV5-1 and TRBJ2-7; D possibly corresponds to TRBD2 (6 bases). The germline CDR1 and CDR2 sequences are SGHRS and YFSETQ. V was trimmed by 0 bases and J by 4 bases, leaving 17 bases between them. The CDR3 is made up of 16 amino acids. CDR3 sequence: CASSLGSGGFPYEQYF. The DNA for the CDR3 is TGCGCCAGCAGCTTGGGATCTGGGGGGTTCCCATACGAGCAGTACTTC.

The V and J genes are TRBV2 and TRBJ1-2, with D tentatively TRBD1 (5 bases). CDR1 and CDR2 (germline): SNHLY, FYNNEI. This CDR3 has 15 residues. Trimming stripped 1 base from V and 6 bases from J, with 15 bases between. CDR3 region: CASSEGVRGSNGYTF. The CDR3 bases are TGTGCCAGCAGTGAAGGTGTGCGGGGGTCTAATGGCTACACCTTC.

V and J are TRBV30 and TRBJ1-2, with TRBD1 identical over 8 bases. V was clipped by 5 bases and J by 7 bases; unmatched bases: 3. The CDR3 contains 11 residues. The germline gives CDR1 GTSNPN, CDR2 SVGIG (reference sequence). Written as DNA, the CDR3 is TGTGCCTGGGGGACAGGAGGTGGCTACACCTTC. Protein product: CAWGTGGGYTF. Filled out from reference TRBV30 and TRBJ1-2, the complete variable domain reads SQTIHQWPATLVQPVGSPLSLECTVEGTSNPNLYWYRQAAGRGLQLLFYSVGIGQISSEVPQNLSASRPQDRQFILSSKKLLLSDSGFYLCAWGTGGGYTFGSGTRLTVV.

The CDR3 here is CASSQGQGGFSYGYTF. The CDR3 nucleotides are TGTGCCAGCAGTCAAGGACAGGGTGGGTTTAGCTATGGCTACACCTTC. The chain combines TRBV28 with TRBJ1-2, with 8 bases matching TRBD1. This CDR3 contains 16 residues. J lost 4 bases, V lost 5 bases, and 12 bases had no gene match. CDR1 and CDR2 from the germline V gene are MDHEN and SYDVKM.

With respect to this clone: Other DNA sequences in the sample encode the same CDR3. This chain connects TRBV15 to TRBJ1-2, with a possible D match to TRBD1 (6 bases). Trimming took 0 bases from V and 2 from J, leaving 7 bases between them. Per germline, CDR1 LNHNV and CDR2 YYDKDF (reference sequence). The CDR3 is made up of 14 amino acids. CDR3 in amino acids: CATSRDQGNYGYTF. CDR3 in DNA: TGTGCCACCAGCAGAGATCAGGGGAACTATGGCTACACCTTC.

This clone was counted a few times. The rearrangement links TRBV27 to TRBJ1-4; 9 nucleotides match TRBD1. Trimming at V came to 6 bases and at J to 6 bases, leaving 5 bases not matched to a gene. Looked up from germline, CDR1 is MNHEY and CDR2 is SMNVEV (reference sequence). CDR3 length: 14 amino acids. The CDR3, as DNA: TGTGCCAGCAGAGAGACAGGGGGTTATGAAAAACTGTTTTTT. It specifies CASRETGGYEKLFF. Using reference TRBV27 and TRBJ1-4 for the parts outside the CDR3, the full variable domain is EAQVTQNPRYLITVTGKKLTVTCSQNMNHEYMSWYRQDPGLGLRQIYYSMNVEVTDKGDVPEGYKVSRKEKRNFPLILESPSPNQTSLYFCASRETGGYEKLFFGSGTQLSVL.

This clone turned up a few times. The V and J genes are TRBV6-4 and TRBJ1-1; D is ambiguous. This CDR3 is 13 amino acids long. V gave up 2 bases and J gave up 1 base, with 5 bases separating them. Germline CDR1 and CDR2: MRHNA and SNTAGT. Here the CDR3 reads CASSDPPNTEAFF. In DNA form, the CDR3 reads TGTGCCAGCAGTGACCCTCCGAACACTGAAGCTTTCTTT.